One and the same sample provided the 5 T cell receptor beta chains below, sequenced in a study of beta chain features in type 1 diabetes. Study-wide results and limits: Moderately but significantly shorter TCRB CDR3s were found in Type 1 diabetes patients in all four CD4+ subsets.

Their antigens are not known. The study reverse transcribed the entire isolated RNA, so it sequenced expressed TCRB transcripts. Repertoires were generated with immunoSEQ multiplex PCR, while TCRdb's copy carries only in-frame clones and drops some. The sample yields hundreds of thousands of clones, roughly a tenth seen once. The specimen was naive CD4+ T cells from blood. All receptors derive from a man aged 25 to 40 with type 1 diabetes.

This chain links TRBV28 with TRBJ1-2; no reliable D call. The ends were cut back, 3 bases at V and 0 bases at J, with 5 bases in the middle. CDR3 size: 13 residues. Germline assignment: CDR1 MDHEN and CDR2 SYDVKM. CDR3 protein: CASSLVANYGYTF. CDR3 coding DNA: TGTGCCAGCAGTTTGGTAGCTAACTATGGCTACACCTTC.

The J gene is TRBJ1-6, the V gene TRBV2; D remains ambiguous. This CDR3 comprises 12 residues. V was pared by 6 bases and J by 9 bases, with 9 bases between. Germline CDR1 SNHLY, CDR2 FYNNEI. The CDR3 DNA reads as TGTGCCAGCAGCCCCACACGTTCACCCCTCCACTTT. Amino acids: CASSPTRSPLHF.

The J gene is TRBJ1-2, the V gene TRBV7-2; D might be TRBD1 (6 bases). Germline V gene lookup returns CDR1 SGHTA and CDR2 FQGNSA. The CDR3 contains 13 residues. V shed 1 base and J shed 12 bases, with 15 bases lying between them. This chain's CDR3 is CASSLDRGGLHTF. For the CDR3, the DNA is TGTGCCAGCAGCTTAGATCGGGGGGGGCTGCACACCTTC.

The genes are TRBV11-1 and TRBJ2-5, with 9 nucleotides matching TRBD1. The germline gives CDR1 SGHAT, CDR2 FQDESV (reference sequence). The trim removed 5 bases at V and 2 bases at J, leaving 6 bases unmatched. The CDR3 is 15 amino acids. The CDR3 is CASSRGTGRQETQYF. CDR3 nucleotides: TGTGCCAGCAGCCGGGGGACAGGGAGGCAAGAGACCCAGTACTTC.

The chain links TRBV9 to TRBJ1-1; D may be TRBD1 (6 bases). Germline lookup yields CDR1 SGDLS and CDR2 YYNGEE. This CDR3 comprises 18 residues. The V gene lost 0 bases and the J gene lost 3 bases, with 21 bases spanning the gap. The DNA of the CDR3 is TGTGCCAGCAGCGTAGAGGCCCCCCAGGACCGACAGGACACTGAAGCTTTCTTT. Translating gives CASSVEAPQDRQDTEAFF.